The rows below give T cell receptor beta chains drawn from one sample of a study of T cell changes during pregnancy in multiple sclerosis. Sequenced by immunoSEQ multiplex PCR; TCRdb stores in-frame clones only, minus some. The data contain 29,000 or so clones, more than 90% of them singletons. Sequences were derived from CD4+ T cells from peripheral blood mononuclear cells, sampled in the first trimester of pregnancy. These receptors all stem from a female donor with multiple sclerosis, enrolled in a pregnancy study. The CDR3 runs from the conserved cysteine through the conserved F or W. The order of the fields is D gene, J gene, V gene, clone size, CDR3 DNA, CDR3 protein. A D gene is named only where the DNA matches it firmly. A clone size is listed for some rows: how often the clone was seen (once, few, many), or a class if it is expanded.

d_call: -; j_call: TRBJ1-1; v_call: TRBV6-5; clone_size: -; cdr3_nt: TGTGCCAGCTCCCTGACAGTGAACACTGAAGCTTTCTTT; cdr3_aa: CASSLTVNTEAFF
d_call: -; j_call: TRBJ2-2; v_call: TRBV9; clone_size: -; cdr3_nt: TGTGCCAGCAGCGTAGGGACCCCGAGGGACACCGGGGAGCTGTTTTTT; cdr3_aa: CASSVGTPRDTGELFF
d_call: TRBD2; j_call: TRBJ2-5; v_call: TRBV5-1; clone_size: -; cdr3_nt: TGCGCCAGCAGCTTGGCCGGGACTAGCGAAGAGACCCAGTACTTC; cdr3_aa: CASSLAGTSEETQYF
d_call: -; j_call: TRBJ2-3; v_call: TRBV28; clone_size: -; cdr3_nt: TGTGCCAGCAGCACAGTAGGGGGTAGCACAGATACGCAGTATTTT; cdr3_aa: CASSTVGGSTDTQYF
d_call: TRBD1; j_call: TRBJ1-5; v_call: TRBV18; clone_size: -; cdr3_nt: TGTGCCAGCTCACCATTCCCCCCCGGGACAGCTAATCAGCCCCAGCATTTT; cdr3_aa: CASSPFPPGTANQPQHF
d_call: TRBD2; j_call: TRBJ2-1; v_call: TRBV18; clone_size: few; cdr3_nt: TGTGCCAGCTCAAGGGGACTAGTGAACAATGAGCAGTTCTTC; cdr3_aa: CASSRGLVNNEQFF
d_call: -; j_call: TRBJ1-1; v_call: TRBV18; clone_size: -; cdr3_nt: TGTGCCAGCTCACCAATAGGGGCTCCTCATGAAGCTTTCTTT; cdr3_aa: CASSPIGAPHEAFF
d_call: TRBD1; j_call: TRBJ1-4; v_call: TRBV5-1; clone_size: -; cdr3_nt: TGCGCCAGCAGCCTCGGACAGGGGATTGAAAAACTGTTTTTT; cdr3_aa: CASSLGQGIEKLFF
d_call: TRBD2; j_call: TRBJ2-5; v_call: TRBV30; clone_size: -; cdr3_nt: TGTGCCTGGAGTGGGCTAGCGGGGTTCGAGACCCAGTACTTC; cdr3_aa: CAWSGLAGFETQYF
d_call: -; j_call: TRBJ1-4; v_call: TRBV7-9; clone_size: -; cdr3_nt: TGTGCCAGCAGCCCCCGGGGTTCTACTAATGAAAAACTGTTTTTT; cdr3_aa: CASSPRGSTNEKLFF
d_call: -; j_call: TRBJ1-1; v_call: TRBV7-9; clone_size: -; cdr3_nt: TGTGCCAGCAGCTTTGAGGAGACAGGAGCCTCGAGGACTGAAGCTTTCTTT; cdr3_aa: CASSFEETGASRTEAFF
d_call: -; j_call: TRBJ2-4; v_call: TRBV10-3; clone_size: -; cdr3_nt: TGTGCCATATCGTCGCAGGGGATCATTCAGTACTTC; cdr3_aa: CAISSQGIIQYF
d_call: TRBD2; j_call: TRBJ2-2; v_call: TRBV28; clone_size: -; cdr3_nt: TGTGCCATGCTAGCGGGGAACACCGGGGAGCTGTTTTTT; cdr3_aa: CAMLAGNTGELFF
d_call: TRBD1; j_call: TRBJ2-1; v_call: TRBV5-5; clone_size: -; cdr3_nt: TGTGCCAGCAGCCTGTACTCCGGACAGGGGGCATCCTACAATGAGCAGTTCTTC; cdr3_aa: CASSLYSGQGASYNEQFF
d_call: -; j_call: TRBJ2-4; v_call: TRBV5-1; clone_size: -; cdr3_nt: TGCGCCAGCAGGGAGGAGGCGAACATTCAGTACTTC; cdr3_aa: CASREEANIQYF
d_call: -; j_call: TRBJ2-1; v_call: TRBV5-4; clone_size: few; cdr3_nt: TGTGCCAGCAGCTTGGGGGGCGGGGGCCACTACAATGAGCAGTTCTTC; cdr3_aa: CASSLGGGGHYNEQFF
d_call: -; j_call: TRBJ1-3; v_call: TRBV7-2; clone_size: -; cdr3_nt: TGTGCCAGCAGCCGCGGGGGAGGGGCAAACACCATATATTTT; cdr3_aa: CASSRGGGANTIYF
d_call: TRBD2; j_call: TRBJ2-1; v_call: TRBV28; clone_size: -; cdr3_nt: TGTGCCAGCAGCTTCTCGGGGGGGTATGGAGACAATGAGCAGTTCTTC; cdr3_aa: CASSFSGGYGDNEQFF
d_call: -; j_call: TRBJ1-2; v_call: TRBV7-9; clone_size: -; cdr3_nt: TGTGCCAGCAGCCGCGACAGTGCTTATGGCTACACCTTC; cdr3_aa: CASSRDSAYGYTF
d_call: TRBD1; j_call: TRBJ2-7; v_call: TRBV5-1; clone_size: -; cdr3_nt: TGCGCCAGCAGTTTCCACGACAGGGATTCCTACGAGCAGTACTTC; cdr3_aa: CASSFHDRDSYEQYF
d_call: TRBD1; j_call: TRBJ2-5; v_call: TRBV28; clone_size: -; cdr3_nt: TGTGCCAGCAGACGGACAGGGGGGGAGACCCAGTACTTC; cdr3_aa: CASRRTGGETQYF
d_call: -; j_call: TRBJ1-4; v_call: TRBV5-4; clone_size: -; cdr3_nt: TGTGCCAGCCAGGGCGGGGGTGAGAAAAAACTGTTTTTT; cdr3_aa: CASQGGGEKKLFF
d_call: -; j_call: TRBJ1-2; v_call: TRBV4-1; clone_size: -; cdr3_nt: TGCGCCAGCAGCCACGTTGGACATGCAAATGGCTACACCTTC; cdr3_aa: CASSHVGHANGYTF
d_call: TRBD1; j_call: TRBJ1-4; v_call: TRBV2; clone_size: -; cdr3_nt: TGTGCCAGCAGTTTAGACAGGGAAGGCGAAAAACTGTTTTTT; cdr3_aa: CASSLDREGEKLFF
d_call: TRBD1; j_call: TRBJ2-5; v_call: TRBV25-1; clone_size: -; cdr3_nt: TGTGCCAGCAGTGCAGGGACAGGACCGCAAGAGACCCAGTACTTC; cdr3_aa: CASSAGTGPQETQYF
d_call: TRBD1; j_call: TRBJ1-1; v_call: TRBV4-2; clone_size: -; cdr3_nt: TGTGCCAGCAGCCAACCCCCGATGCGAGGGACAGGCTTACCGCGGGGGAACACTGAAGCTTTCTTT; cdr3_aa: CASSQPPMRGTGLPRGNTEAFF
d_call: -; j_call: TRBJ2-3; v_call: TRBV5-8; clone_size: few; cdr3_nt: TGTGCCAGCAGCTTGCTCGGGCCCGGGGAAGATACGCAGTATTTT; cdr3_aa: CASSLLGPGEDTQYF
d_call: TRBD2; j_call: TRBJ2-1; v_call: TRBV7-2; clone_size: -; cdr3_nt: TGTGCCAGCAGCCTGCAGCGGGGGGGCGGGCAGTTCTTC; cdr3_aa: CASSLQRGGGQFF
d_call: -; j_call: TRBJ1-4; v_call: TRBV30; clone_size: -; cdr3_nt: TGTGCCTGGGGGAGATGGGAAACTGCAACTAATGAAAAACTGTTTTTT; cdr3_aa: CAWGRWETATNEKLFF
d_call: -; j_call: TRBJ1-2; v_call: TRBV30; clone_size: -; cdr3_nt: TGTGCCTGGAGTATAGCTCGGGGGGGCTCTAGCTACACCTTC; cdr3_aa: CAWSIARGGSSYTF
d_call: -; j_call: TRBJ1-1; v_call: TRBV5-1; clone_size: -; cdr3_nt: TGCGCCAGCAGCTTGGAAGGGGTCCAGCATGCTTTCTTT; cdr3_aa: CASSLEGVQHAFF
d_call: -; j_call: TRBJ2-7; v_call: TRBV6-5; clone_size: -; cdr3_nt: TGTGCCAGCAGACCCCCCGGGGTCTACGAGCAGTACTTC; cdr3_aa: CASRPPGVYEQYF
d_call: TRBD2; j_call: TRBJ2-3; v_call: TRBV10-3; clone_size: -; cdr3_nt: TGTGCCATCAGATCAAGCGGGGGCCGCACAGATACGCAGTATTTT; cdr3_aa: CAIRSSGGRTDTQYF
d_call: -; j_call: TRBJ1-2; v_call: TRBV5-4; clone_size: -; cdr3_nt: TGTGCCAGCAGCTTACCTAGAGATGGCTACACCTTC; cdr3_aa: CASSLPRDGYTF
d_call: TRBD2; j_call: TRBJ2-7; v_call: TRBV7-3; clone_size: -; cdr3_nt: TGTGCCAGCAGCTTTCGTATTAGCGGGGGAGGAGACGCCTACGAGCAGTACTTC; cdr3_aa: CASSFRISGGGDAYEQYF
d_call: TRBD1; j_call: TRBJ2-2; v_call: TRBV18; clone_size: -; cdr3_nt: TGTGCCAGCTCGCGACAGGGTTCGAACACCGGGGAGCTGTTTTTT; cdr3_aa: CASSRQGSNTGELFF
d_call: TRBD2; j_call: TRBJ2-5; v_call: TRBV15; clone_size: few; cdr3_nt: TGTGCCACCAGCAGAGCACTAGCGGGGGGCGGGGAGACCCAGTACTTC; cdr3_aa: CATSRALAGGGETQYF
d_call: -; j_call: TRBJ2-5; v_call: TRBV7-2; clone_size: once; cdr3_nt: TGTGCCAGCAGCCCCCCCAGGCTTGCCGGAGAGACCCAGTACTTC; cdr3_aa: CASSPPRLAGETQYF
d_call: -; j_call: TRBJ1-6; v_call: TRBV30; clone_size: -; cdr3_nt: TGTGCCTGGAGTTTGACAGGTATCCTAAATTCACCCCTCCACTTT; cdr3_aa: CAWSLTGILNSPLHF
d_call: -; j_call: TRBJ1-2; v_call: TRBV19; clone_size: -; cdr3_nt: TGTGCCAGTAGTAGGGGCGCAAGGGGCTACACCTTC; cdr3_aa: CASSRGARGYTF
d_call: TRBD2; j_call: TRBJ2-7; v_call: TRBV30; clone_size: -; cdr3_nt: TGTGCCTGGAGTGTGGTGGGGGGGGGCTACGAGCAGTACTTC; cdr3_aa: CAWSVVGGGYEQYF
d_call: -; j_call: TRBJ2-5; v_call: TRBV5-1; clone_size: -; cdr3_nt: TGCGCCAGCAGCTTGGCAGGCGGACTTTCGCAAGAGACCCAGTACTTC; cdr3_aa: CASSLAGGLSQETQYF
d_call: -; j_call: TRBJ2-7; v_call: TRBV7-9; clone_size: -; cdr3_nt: TGTGCCAGCAGCCACTTCAGATCGGGGACTTACGAGCAGTACTTC; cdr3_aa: CASSHFRSGTYEQYF
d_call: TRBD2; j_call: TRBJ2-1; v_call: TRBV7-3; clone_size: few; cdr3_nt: TGTGCCAGCAGCTCTAGCGGGGGGCACAATGAGCAGTTCTTC; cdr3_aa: CASSSSGGHNEQFF
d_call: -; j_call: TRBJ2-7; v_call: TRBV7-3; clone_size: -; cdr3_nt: TGTGCCAGCAGCTTAACGGGGAGGCACGAGCAGTACTTC; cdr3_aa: CASSLTGRHEQYF
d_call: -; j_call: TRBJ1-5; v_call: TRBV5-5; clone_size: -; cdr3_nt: TGTGCCAGCAGCTTGGGGGCAGGGGAACAGCCCCAGCATTTT; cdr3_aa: CASSLGAGEQPQHF
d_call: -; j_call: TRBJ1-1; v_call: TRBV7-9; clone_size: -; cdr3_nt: TGTGCCAGCAGCCCTTCCCGGGGCACTGAAGCTTTCTTT; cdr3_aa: CASSPSRGTEAFF
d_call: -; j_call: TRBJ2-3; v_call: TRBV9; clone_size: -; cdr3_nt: TGTGCCAGCAGCGTAAGACAACCCGCAGATACGCAGTATTTT; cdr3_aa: CASSVRQPADTQYF
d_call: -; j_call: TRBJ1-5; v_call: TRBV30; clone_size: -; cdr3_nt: TGTGCCTGGAGTAATGGGGCTTATCAGCCCCAGCATTTT; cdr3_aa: CAWSNGAYQPQHF
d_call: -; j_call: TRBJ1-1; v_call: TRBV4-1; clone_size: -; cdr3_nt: TGCGCCAGCTCTCGGTGGTCAGGGGATGGCACTGAAGCTTTCTTT; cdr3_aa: CASSRWSGDGTEAFF
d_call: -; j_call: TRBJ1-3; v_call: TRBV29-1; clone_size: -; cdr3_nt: TGCAGCGTTGAAGTGGGGGCCTCTGGAAACACCATATATTTT; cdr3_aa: CSVEVGASGNTIYF